This T cell receptor (beta chain) was documented in a study of technical replicates of blood from several donors. Assay: immunoSEQ multiplex PCR; the TCRdb copy retains only in-frame clones and omits some. The data contain about 83,000 clones, roughly 92% of them singletons. This CDR3 spans 13 amino acids. Per the germline V gene, CDR1 is GTSNPN and CDR2 is SVGIG (reference sequence). Trimming took 0 bases from V and 10 from J, leaving 10 bases between them. Source material: T cells isolated from PBMCs. This chain uses TRBV30 with TRBJ1-6; D unclear. This receptor was obtained from a human donor in good health. The chain's CDR3 is CAWSVLPYSPLHF. The CDR3 nucleotides read TGTGCCTGGAGTGTACTTCCTTACTCACCCCTCCACTTT.